This T cell receptor (beta chain) was observed in a study of cytotoxic CD8 clonotypes in ibrutinib-treated CLL (dated by TCRdb to about 2021). A note on the overall study: In this cohort, approximately 15 patients were treatment-naive and approximately 10 were relapsed/refractory, while around 18 had unmutated IGHV. Every sample from remission and from progressive disease was obtained while the patients were still on ibrutinib. On average, each sample had about 250,000 productive templates and approximately 85,000 productive rearrangements. Partial responses were observed in about 24 patients and complete responses in 2; after a median follow-up of about 69 months, remission was maintained in approximately 14 patients and progression was observed in 12. Samples at response were collected after a median of about 12 months of treatment, with a range of about 6 to 40 months. Longitudinal samples were obtainable from about 30% of the 86 participants in the trial. Cryopreserved peripheral blood mononuclear cells were collected at three points: before therapy, at response, and at either sustained remission or disease progression.

Broader findings and caveats from the paper: Sustained-remission and progressing patients did not have matched sampling times, and lymph node repertoires were not examined. Clonality increased at ibrutinib response, stayed stable in sustained remission, and fell back toward baseline at progression. Baseline clonality exceeded that of age-matched healthy donors and correlated strongly with circulating CD8+ T-cell counts. Public clonotypes were rare and either shrank or stayed stable during treatment, and the rise in clonality at ibrutinib response reflected expansion of private clonotypes.

There are 12 amino acids in the CDR3, from cysteine to phenylalanine inclusive. Only the CDR3 region is kept as DNA, spanning 36 bases read in frame from base 1. The germline V gene gives CDR1 as SGHVS and CDR2 as FQNEAQ. V loses 4 bases at its end and J loses 12 bases; junction bases beyond the gene matches: 4. About this clone itself: Its antigen specificity is not known. Base qualities are not recorded, but no much larger clone differs from it by a single base.

Taken with the paper, the label for time point translates to: 12 months on ibrutinib. For TCR beta library preparation, about 2.2 micrograms of genomic DNA were extracted from the cryopreserved PBMCs. Longitudinal blood samples from CLL patients receiving ibrutinib monotherapy were subjected to high-throughput TCR beta sequencing. The patients took part in an open-label, single-center phase 2 trial of ibrutinib monotherapy. On a MiSeq, deep resolution sequencing aimed for a depth between 1 in 1 million and 1 in 200,000 T cells, with each clonotype covered around 10x on average. The immunoSEQ hsTCRB Kit was used to generate TCR beta libraries. Concerning the study's data processing: Data were analyzed with ImmunoSEQ Data Assistant and ImmunoSEQ Analyzer, with V, D and J genes assigned per IMGT definitions. Clonality was computed as one minus normalized Shannon entropy of productive rearrangement frequencies, ranging from 0 to 1. Only overrepresented clonotypes making up at least 0.05% of the repertoire of each patient were included in the public clonotype analysis. Fewer than 15 repertoires from age-matched healthy donors, obtained from immuneACCESS, served as clonality controls. This is the immuneACCESS table as TCRdb keeps it, with only in-frame sequences that have V and J called. A part of the clones is gone; compared with another copy, unresolved V genes explain less than half, and the rest is unexplained. Clone size and V and J calls were adopted from that table, with D and trimming inferred from the DNA. This sample comprises some 140,000 clones, roughly 90% of them detected only once. The ten largest clones capture about a tenth of the sample.

The receptor was isolated from a human donor with chronic lymphocytic leukemia. The receptor chain draws on TRBV7-8 and TRBJ2-7, with 12 bases matching TRBD1. The specimen comprised PBMCs, sampled after 12 months of ibrutinib treatment. The CDR3 reads CASSWGDRGLYF. The sequenced DNA: TGTGCCAGCAGCTGGGGGGACAGGGGGCTGTACTTC.